The rows below give T cell receptor beta chains drawn from one sample of a study of T cells in Graves' hyperthyroidism and ophthalmopathy. TCRdb re-analysed the multiplex PCR reads in MiXCR, keeping a single row per CDR3 protein. Counted here are more than 300,000 distinct CDR3 sequences, roughly 18% occurring once; the ten biggest clones make up 40%. Specimen: blood. These receptors were collected from a man younger than 35 with Graves' ophthalmopathy. CDR3s include the opening cysteine and the closing phenylalanine or tryptophan. Each record gives: V gene, J gene, CDR3 protein.

v_call: TRBV7-2
j_call: TRBJ1-1
cdr3_aa: CASSLVRGGAFF

v_call: TRBV10-2
j_call: TRBJ1-6
cdr3_aa: CASSAGGNGSPLHF

v_call: TRBV5-1
j_call: TRBJ1-6
cdr3_aa: CASSLAYNSPLHF

v_call: TRBV4-2
j_call: TRBJ2-4
cdr3_aa: CASSRRPGAKNIQYF

v_call: TRBV20-1
j_call: TRBJ2-3
cdr3_aa: CSAPTGSDTQYF

v_call: TRBV28
j_call: TRBJ2-1
cdr3_aa: CASGRNEQFF

v_call: TRBV3-1
j_call: TRBJ1-3
cdr3_aa: CASSQAVPSSGNTIYF

v_call: TRBV12-3/TRBV12-4
j_call: TRBJ2-1
cdr3_aa: CASSTNIQNNEQFF

v_call: TRBV5-1
j_call: TRBJ1-3
cdr3_aa: CASSVDRGRNTIYF

v_call: TRBV12-3/TRBV12-4
j_call: TRBJ1-1
cdr3_aa: CASSTDELRQAEAFF

v_call: TRBV11-2
j_call: TRBJ2-2
cdr3_aa: CASRRLAGVEELFF

v_call: TRBV9
j_call: TRBJ2-1
cdr3_aa: CASSVGLTGEGSYNEQFF

v_call: TRBV7-8
j_call: TRBJ1-5
cdr3_aa: CASSPMDLQNQPQHF

v_call: TRBV4-1
j_call: TRBJ2-1
cdr3_aa: CASSQKEGGIEYNEQFF

v_call: TRBV29-1
j_call: TRBJ2-7
cdr3_aa: CSVERTGQGEEQYF

v_call: TRBV5-6
j_call: TRBJ1-2
cdr3_aa: CASSSQGRGNYGYTF

v_call: TRBV6-9
j_call: TRBJ2-2
cdr3_aa: CASSYVAPSAGELFF

v_call: TRBV5-1
j_call: TRBJ1-2
cdr3_aa: CASSLGTEANYGYTF

v_call: TRBV6-1
j_call: TRBJ2-2
cdr3_aa: CASKKNDGELFF

v_call: TRBV20-1
j_call: TRBJ1-1
cdr3_aa: CSASSPAGGSTEAFF

v_call: TRBV6-1
j_call: TRBJ2-3
cdr3_aa: CASSEAPGGTGTDTQYF

v_call: TRBV10-3
j_call: TRBJ1-5
cdr3_aa: CATGTSFSNQPQHF

v_call: TRBV5-6
j_call: TRBJ1-2
cdr3_aa: CASSPWDRVGYTF

v_call: TRBV5-1
j_call: TRBJ1-1
cdr3_aa: CASSLIGPEAFF

v_call: TRBV27
j_call: TRBJ1-2
cdr3_aa: CASSPRGKNYGYTF

v_call: TRBV4-1
j_call: TRBJ1-3
cdr3_aa: CASSPRRSVFKSSGNTIYF

v_call: TRBV6-1
j_call: TRBJ1-1
cdr3_aa: CASSYVGRSYTEAFF

v_call: TRBV11-2
j_call: TRBJ2-1
cdr3_aa: CASSQAGETLARDNEQFF

v_call: TRBV6-2/TRBV6-3
j_call: TRBJ1-1
cdr3_aa: CASSYWYGGNTEAFF

v_call: TRBV7-3
j_call: TRBJ2-1
cdr3_aa: CASSLPGGEEQFF

v_call: TRBV29-1
j_call: TRBJ2-7
cdr3_aa: CSVEAPPGQHYEQYF

v_call: TRBV28
j_call: TRBJ2-1
cdr3_aa: CASSLVHNEQFF

v_call: TRBV7-8
j_call: TRBJ1-5
cdr3_aa: CASSLPPGSGGQPQHF

v_call: TRBV18
j_call: TRBJ1-2
cdr3_aa: CASSLGVRGGYGYTF

v_call: TRBV3-1
j_call: TRBJ2-5
cdr3_aa: CASSLRGGLETQYF

v_call: TRBV2
j_call: TRBJ2-7
cdr3_aa: CASSHRDRDPYEQYF

v_call: TRBV5-1
j_call: TRBJ2-3
cdr3_aa: CASTPGAGATDTQYF

v_call: TRBV3-1
j_call: TRBJ2-3
cdr3_aa: CASSTTGLAWDTQYF

v_call: TRBV9
j_call: TRBJ1-4
cdr3_aa: CASSAHRGTGEKLFF

v_call: TRBV19
j_call: TRBJ2-7
cdr3_aa: CASSIGGTSYEQYF

v_call: TRBV2
j_call: TRBJ2-1
cdr3_aa: CASKRRGGDNEQFF

v_call: TRBV18
j_call: TRBJ2-1
cdr3_aa: CASSPQRNEQFF

v_call: TRBV3-1
j_call: TRBJ2-2
cdr3_aa: CASSQPGRANTGELFF

v_call: TRBV5-1
j_call: TRBJ2-7
cdr3_aa: CASSLYGDRAYEQYF

v_call: TRBV7-2
j_call: TRBJ2-5
cdr3_aa: CASSLETAQETQYF

v_call: TRBV6-1
j_call: TRBJ1-2
cdr3_aa: CASRQGPNYGYTF

v_call: TRBV19
j_call: TRBJ1-5
cdr3_aa: CASTLTPDQPQHF

v_call: TRBV5-1
j_call: TRBJ2-7
cdr3_aa: CASSSTGEGTFEQYF

v_call: TRBV20-1
j_call: TRBJ2-2
cdr3_aa: CSARWRDPNTGELFF

v_call: TRBV20-1
j_call: TRBJ1-2
cdr3_aa: CSARESGSHLYGYTF

v_call: TRBV28
j_call: TRBJ2-7
cdr3_aa: CASSSTWTGVGERYF

v_call: TRBV3-1
j_call: TRBJ1-2
cdr3_aa: CATLGQGLENYGYTF

v_call: TRBV6-2/TRBV6-3
j_call: TRBJ2-5
cdr3_aa: CASSYNRGDLRRRSQETQYF

v_call: TRBV19
j_call: TRBJ1-5
cdr3_aa: CASTPMNSNQPQHF

v_call: TRBV27
j_call: TRBJ2-7
cdr3_aa: CASSGTGQPYEQCF

v_call: TRBV28
j_call: TRBJ1-1
cdr3_aa: CASSRPGARNTEAFF

v_call: TRBV5-1
j_call: TRBJ2-1
cdr3_aa: CASSFADEQFF

v_call: TRBV3-1
j_call: TRBJ2-1
cdr3_aa: CASRKVGQGRNEQFF